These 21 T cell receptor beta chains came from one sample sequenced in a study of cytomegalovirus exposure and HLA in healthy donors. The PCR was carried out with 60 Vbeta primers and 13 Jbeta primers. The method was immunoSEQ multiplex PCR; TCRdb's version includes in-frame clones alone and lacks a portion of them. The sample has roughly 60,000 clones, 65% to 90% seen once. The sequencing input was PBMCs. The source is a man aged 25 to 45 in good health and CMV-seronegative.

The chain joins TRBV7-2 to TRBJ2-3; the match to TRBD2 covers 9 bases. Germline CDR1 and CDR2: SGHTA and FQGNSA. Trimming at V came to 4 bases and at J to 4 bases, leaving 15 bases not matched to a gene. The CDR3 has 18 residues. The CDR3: CASSYLGVASGASDTQYF. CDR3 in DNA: TGTGCCAGCAGCTACCTAGGAGTGGCTAGCGGGGCCTCAGATACGCAGTATTTT.

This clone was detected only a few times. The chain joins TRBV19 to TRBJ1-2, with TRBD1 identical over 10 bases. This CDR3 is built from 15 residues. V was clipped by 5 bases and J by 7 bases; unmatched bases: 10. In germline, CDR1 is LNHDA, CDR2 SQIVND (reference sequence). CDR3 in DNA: TGTGCCAGTAGTGGTCCTAGGGACAGGGGTATTGGCTACACCTTC. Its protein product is CASSGPRDRGIGYTF.

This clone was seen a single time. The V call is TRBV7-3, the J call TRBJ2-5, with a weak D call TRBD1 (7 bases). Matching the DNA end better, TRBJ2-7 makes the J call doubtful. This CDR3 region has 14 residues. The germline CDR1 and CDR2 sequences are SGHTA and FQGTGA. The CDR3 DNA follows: TGTGCCAGCAGCTTGACTAGGGACAGCTACGAGCAGTACTTC. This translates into CASSLTRDSYEQYF.

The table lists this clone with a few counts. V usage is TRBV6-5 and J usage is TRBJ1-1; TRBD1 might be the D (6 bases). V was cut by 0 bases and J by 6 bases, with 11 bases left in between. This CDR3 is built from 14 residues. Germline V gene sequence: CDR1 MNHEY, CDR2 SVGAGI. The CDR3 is CASSYSWGQAEAFF. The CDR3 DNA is TGTGCCAGCAGTTACTCCTGGGGGCAAGCTGAAGCTTTCTTT.

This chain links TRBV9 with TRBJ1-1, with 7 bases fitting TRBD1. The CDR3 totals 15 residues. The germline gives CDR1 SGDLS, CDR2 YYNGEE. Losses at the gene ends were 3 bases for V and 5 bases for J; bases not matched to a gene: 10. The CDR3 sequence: CASSDQTGVLTEAFF. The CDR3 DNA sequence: TGTGCCAGCAGCGACCAAACAGGGGTTCTTACTGAAGCTTTCTTT.

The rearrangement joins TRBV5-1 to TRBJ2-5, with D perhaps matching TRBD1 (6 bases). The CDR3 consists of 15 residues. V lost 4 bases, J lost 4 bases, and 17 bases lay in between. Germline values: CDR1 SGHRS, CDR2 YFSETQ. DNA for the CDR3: TGCGCCAGCAGCACACTTGGGTGGGGGCGAGAGACCCAGTACTTC. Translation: CASSTLGWGRETQYF.

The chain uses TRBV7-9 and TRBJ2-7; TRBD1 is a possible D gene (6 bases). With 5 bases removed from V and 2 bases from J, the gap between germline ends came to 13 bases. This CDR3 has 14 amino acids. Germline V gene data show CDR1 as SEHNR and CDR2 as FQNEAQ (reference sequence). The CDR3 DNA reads TGTGCCAGCAGCGCCCGACAGGTTACCTACGAGCAGTACTTC. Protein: CASSARQVTYEQYF.

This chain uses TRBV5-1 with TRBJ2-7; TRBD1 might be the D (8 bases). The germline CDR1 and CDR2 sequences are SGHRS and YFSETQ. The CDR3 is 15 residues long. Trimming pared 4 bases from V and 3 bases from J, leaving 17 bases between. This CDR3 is CASSPAGQDFYEQYF. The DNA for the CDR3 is TGCGCCAGCAGCCCAGCGGGACAGGACTTCTACGAGCAGTACTTC.

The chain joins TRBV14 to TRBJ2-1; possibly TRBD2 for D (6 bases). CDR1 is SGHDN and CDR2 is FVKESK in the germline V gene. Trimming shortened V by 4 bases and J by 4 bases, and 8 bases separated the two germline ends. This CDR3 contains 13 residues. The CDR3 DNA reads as TGTGCCAGCAGCCGGGACTTTTACAATGAGCAGTTCTTC. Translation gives CASSRDFYNEQFF.

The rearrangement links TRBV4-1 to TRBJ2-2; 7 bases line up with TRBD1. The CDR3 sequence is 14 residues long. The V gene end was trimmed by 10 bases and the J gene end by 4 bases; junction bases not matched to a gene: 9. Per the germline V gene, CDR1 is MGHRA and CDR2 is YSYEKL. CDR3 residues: CATKQGPGTGELFF. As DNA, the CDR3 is TGCGCCACCAAACAGGGGCCGGGCACCGGGGAGCTGTTTTTT.

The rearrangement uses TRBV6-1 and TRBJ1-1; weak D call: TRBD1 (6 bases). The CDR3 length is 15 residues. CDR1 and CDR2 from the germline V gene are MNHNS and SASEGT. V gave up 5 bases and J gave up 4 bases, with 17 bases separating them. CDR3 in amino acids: CASSSYGGGGTEAFF. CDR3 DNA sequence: TGTGCCAGCAGTAGTTATGGGGGGGGCGGCACTGAAGCTTTCTTT.

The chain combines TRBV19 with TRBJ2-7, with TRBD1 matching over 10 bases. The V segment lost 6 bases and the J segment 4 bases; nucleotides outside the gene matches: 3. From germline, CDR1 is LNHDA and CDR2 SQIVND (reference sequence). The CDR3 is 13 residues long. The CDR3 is CASRDRGAYEQYF. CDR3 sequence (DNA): TGTGCCAGTAGGGACAGGGGGGCATACGAGCAGTACTTC.

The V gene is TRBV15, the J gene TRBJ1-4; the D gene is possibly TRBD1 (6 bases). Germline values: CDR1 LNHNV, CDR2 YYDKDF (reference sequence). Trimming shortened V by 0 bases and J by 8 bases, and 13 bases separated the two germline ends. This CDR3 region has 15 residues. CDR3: CATSREGQGIEKLFF. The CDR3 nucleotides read TGTGCCACCAGCAGAGAGGGACAAGGGATAGAAAAACTGTTTTTT.

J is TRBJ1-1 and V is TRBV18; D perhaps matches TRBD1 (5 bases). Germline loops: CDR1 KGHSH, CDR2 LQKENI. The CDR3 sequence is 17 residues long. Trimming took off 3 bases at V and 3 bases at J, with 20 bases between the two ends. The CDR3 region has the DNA TGTGCCAGCTCACCGATCTCGGGGGAACCCAGGGACACTGAAGCTTTCTTT. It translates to CASSPISGEPRDTEAFF.

The CDR3 DNA reads TGTGCCAGCTCACCAAGGGGAGGGACTCCTGGAAACACCATATATTTT. Residues: CASSPRGGTPGNTIYF. The chain combines TRBV18 with TRBJ1-3; D perhaps matches TRBD1 (5 bases). Germline-derived CDR1 and CDR2 are KGHSH and LQKENI. Between the trimmed V and J ends, which lost 2 bases and 2 bases, there was a span of 13 bases. The length of the CDR3 is 16 residues.

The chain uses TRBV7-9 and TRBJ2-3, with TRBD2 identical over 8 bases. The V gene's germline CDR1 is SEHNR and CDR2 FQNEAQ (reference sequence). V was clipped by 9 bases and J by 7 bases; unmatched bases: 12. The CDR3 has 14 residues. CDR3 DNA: TGTGCCAGTACCGGGAGCGGGAGTGGGTATACGCAGTATTTT. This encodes CASTGSGSGYTQYF.

The CDR3 DNA sequence: TGTGCCTGGACCCCCCGACTAGCGGGGGCGTACGAGCAGTACTTC. Translation gives CAWTPRLAGAYEQYF. J is TRBJ2-7 and V is TRBV30; 12 nucleotides line up with TRBD2. In germline, CDR1 is GTSNPN, CDR2 SVGIG (reference sequence). V lost 4 bases, J lost 4 bases, and 8 bases stayed unmatched. There are 15 residues in the CDR3. The complete variable domain, with remaining parts taken from reference TRBV30 and TRBJ2-7, reads SQTIHQWPATLVQPVGSPLSLECTVEGTSNPNLYWYRQAAGRGLQLLFYSVGIGQISSEVPQNLSASRPQDRQFILSSKKLLLSDSGFYLCAWTPRLAGAYEQYFGPGTRLTVT.

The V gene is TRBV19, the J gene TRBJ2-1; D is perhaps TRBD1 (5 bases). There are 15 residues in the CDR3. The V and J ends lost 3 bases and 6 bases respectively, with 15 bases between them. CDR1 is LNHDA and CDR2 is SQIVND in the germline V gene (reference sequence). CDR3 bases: TGTGCCAGTAGTATGCAGGGCAAGACGGTCAATGAGCAGTTCTTC. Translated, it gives CASSMQGKTVNEQFF.

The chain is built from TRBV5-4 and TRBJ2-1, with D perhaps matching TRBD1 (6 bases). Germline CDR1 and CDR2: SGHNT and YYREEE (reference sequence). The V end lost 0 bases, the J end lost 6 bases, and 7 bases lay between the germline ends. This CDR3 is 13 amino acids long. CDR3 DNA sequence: TGTGCCAGCAGCTTGGACAGGGTCAATGAGCAGTTCTTC. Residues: CASSLDRVNEQFF.

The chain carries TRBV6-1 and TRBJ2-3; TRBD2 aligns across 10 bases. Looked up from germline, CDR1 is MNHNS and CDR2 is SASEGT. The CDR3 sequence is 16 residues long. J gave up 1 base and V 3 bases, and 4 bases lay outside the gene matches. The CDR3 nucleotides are TGTGCCAGCAGTGACCGACTAGCGGGTGGCACAGATACGCAGTATTTT. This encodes CASSDRLAGGTDTQYF.

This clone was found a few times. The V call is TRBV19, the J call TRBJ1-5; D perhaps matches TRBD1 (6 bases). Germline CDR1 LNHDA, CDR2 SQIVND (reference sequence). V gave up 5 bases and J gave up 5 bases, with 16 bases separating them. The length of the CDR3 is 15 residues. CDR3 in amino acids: CASSGTGKGHQPQHF. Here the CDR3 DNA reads TGTGCCAGTAGTGGCACAGGGAAGGGCCATCAGCCCCAGCATTTT.